The source of this TCR beta chain is a study of blood T cells in healthy people across ages. The study drew donors from healthy Caucasian individuals in Russia aged roughly 6 to 100. Extraction of total RNA produced a minimum of 5 micrograms from each sample. Germline V gene sequence: CDR1 SNHLY, CDR2 FYNNEI. This CDR3 has 14 amino acids. V lost 5 bases and J lost 2; bases outside the gene matches: 6. Findings and limits, study-wide: Changes seen in expanded clonotypes were possibly confounded by donor CMV status left unknown.

A second 7 to 11 cycle PCR used barcoded and J-beta primers. TCRdb itself ran the 5' RACE reads through MiXCR, one entry per CDR3 protein. The table lists about 670,000 distinct CDR3 sequences, around 43% of them singletons. There are a few counts of this clonotype. Its specificity is unknown. The specimen was blood. The genes are TRBV2 and TRBJ2-7; TRBD1 aligns across 7 bases. The sequence was obtained from a man aged 80 or over in good health. The CDR3 loop reads CASSLTGFPYEQYF. In DNA, the CDR3 is TGTGCCAGCAGTCTGACAGGGTTCCCCTACGAGCAGTACTTC.